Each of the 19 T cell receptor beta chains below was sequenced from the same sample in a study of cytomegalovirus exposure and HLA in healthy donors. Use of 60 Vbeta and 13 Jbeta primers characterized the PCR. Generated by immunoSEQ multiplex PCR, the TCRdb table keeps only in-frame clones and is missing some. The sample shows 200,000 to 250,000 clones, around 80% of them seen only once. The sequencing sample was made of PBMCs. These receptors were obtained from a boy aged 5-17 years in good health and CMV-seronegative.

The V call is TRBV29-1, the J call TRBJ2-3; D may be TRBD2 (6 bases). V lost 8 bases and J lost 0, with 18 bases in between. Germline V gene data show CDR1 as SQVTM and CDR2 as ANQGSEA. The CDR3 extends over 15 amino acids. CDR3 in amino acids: CSTAHREISTDTQYF. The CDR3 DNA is TGCAGCACCGCTCACCGGGAGATAAGCACAGATACGCAGTATTTT.

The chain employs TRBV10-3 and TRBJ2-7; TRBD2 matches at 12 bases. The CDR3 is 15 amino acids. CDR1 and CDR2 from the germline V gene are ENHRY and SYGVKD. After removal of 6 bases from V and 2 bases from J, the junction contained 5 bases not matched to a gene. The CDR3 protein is CAIRETSGGPYEQYF. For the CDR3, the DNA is TGTGCCATCAGGGAAACTAGCGGGGGGCCCTACGAGCAGTACTTC.

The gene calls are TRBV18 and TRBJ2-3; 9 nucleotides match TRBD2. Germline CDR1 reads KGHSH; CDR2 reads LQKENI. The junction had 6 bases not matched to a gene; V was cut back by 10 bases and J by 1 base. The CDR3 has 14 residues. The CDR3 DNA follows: TGTGCCATAGCAGCGGGGGGAGGCACAGATACGCAGTATTTT. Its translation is CAIAAGGGTDTQYF.

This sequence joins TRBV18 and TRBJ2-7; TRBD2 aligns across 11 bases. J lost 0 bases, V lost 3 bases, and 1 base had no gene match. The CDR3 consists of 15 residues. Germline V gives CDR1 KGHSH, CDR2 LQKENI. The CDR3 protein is CASSPTSGSSYEQYF. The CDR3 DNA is TGTGCCAGCTCACCTACTAGCGGGAGCTCCTACGAGCAGTACTTC.

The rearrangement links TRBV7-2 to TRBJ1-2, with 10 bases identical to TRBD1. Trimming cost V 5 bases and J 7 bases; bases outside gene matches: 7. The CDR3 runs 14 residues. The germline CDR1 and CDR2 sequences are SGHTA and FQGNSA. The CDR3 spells CASSPSGQGRGYTF. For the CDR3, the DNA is TGTGCCAGCAGCCCCTCGGGACAGGGGCGTGGCTACACCTTC.

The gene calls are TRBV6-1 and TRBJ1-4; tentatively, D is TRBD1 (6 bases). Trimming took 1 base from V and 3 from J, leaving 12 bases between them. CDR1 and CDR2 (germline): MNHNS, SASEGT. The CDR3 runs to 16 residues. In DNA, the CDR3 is TGTGCCAGCAGTGAAGGCACAGGGCAGGCTAATGAAAAACTGTTTTTT. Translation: CASSEGTGQANEKLFF.

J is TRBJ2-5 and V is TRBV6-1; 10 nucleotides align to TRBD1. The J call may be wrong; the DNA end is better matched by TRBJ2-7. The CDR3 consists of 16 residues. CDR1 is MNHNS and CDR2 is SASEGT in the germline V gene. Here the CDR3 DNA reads TGTGCCAGCAGTGAAAGTTTGGGACAGGGGTCCTACGAGCAGTACTTC. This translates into CASSESLGQGSYEQYF.

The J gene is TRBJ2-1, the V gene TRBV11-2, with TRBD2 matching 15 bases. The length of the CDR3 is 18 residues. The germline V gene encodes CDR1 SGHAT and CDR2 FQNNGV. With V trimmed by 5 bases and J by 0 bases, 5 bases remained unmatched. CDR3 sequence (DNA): TGTGCCAGCAGCAAGGGACTAGCGGGAGGTAGCTCCTACAATGAGCAGTTCTTC. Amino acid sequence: CASSKGLAGGSSYNEQFF.

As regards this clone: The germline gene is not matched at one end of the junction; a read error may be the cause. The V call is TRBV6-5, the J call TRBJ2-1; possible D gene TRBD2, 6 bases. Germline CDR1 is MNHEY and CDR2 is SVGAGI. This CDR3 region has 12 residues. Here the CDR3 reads CASSAPGGPRLF. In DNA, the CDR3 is TGTGCCAGCAGCGCTCCCGGGGGTCCCCGACTCTTC.

CDR3: CASSKREGWETQYF. The CDR3 DNA reads as TGTGCCAGCAGTAAGCGGGAGGGATGGGAGACCCAGTACTTC. V is TRBV6-5 and J is TRBJ2-5; 10 bases line up with TRBD2. CDR3 length: 14 residues. Germline-derived CDR1 and CDR2 are MNHEY and SVGAGI. The V segment lost 5 bases and the J segment 5 bases; nucleotides outside the gene matches: 5.

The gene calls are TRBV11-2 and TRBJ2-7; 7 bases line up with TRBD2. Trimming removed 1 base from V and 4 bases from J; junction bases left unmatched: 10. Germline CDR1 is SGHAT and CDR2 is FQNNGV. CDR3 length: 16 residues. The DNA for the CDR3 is TGTGCCAGCAGCTTAGTGGGCGGGAGCGTGCCTTACGAGCAGTACTTC. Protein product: CASSLVGGSVPYEQYF.

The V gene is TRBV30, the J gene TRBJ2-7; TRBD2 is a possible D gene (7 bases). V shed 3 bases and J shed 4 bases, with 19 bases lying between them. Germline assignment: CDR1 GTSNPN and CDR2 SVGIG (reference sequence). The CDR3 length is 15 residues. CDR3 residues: CAWSPTRGGLYEQYF. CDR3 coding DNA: TGTGCCTGGAGCCCAACGAGGGGGGGCTTATACGAGCAGTACTTC.

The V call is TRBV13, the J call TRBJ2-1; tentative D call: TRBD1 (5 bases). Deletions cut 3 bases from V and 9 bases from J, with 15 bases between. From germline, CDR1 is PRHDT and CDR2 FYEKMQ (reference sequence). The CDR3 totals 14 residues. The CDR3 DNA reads TGTGCCAGCAGCTTGACAGTAGTATCTGGTGAGCAGTTCTTC. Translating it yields CASSLTVVSGEQFF.

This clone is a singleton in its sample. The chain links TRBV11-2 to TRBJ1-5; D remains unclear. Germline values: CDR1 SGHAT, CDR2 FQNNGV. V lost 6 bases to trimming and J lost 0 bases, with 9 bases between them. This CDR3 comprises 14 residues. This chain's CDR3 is CASSDIYSNQPQHF. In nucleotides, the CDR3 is TGTGCCAGCAGTGACATCTATAGCAATCAGCCCCAGCATTTT.

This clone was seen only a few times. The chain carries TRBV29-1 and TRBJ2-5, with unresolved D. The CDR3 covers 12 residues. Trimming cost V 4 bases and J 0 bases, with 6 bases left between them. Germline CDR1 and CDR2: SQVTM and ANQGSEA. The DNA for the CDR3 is TGCAGCGTTGGGCAGAACCAAGAGACCCAGTACTTC. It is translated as CSVGQNQETQYF.

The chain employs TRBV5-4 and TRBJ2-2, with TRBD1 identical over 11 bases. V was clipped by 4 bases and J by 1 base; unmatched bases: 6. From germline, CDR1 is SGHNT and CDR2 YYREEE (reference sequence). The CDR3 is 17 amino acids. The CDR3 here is CASSRDRGWGNTGELFF. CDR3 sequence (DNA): TGTGCCAGCAGCCGGGACAGGGGGTGGGGGAACACCGGGGAGCTGTTTTTT. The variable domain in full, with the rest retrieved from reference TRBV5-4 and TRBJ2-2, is ETGVTQSPTHLIKTRGQQVTLRCSSQSGHNTVSWYQQALGQGPQFIFQYYREEENGRGNFPPRFSGLQFPNYSSELNVNALELDDSALYLCASSRDRGWGNTGELFFGEGSRLTVL.

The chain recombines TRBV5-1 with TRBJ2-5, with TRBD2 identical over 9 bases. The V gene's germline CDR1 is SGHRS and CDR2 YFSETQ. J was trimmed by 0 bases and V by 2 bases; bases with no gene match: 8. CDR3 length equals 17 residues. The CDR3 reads CASSLSGRTFYQETQYF. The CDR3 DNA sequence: TGCGCCAGCAGCTTAAGCGGGAGGACGTTTTACCAAGAGACCCAGTACTTC.

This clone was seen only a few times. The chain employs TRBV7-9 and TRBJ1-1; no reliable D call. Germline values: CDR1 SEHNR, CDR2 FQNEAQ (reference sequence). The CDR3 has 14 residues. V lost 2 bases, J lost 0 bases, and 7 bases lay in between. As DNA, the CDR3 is TGTGCCAGCAGCTTAAAGAGCATGAACACTGAAGCTTTCTTT. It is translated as CASSLKSMNTEAFF. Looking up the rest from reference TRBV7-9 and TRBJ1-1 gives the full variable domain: DTGVSQNPRHKITKRGQNVTFRCDPISEHNRLYWYRQTLGQGPEFLTYFQNEAQLEKSRLLSDRFSAERPKGSFSTLEIQRTEQGDSAMYLCASSLKSMNTEAFFGQGTRLTVV.

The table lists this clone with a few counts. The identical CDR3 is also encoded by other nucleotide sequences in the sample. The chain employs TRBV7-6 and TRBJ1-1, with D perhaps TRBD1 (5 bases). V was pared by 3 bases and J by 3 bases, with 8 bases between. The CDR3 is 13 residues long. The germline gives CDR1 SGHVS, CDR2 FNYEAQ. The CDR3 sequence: CASSLQGDTEAFF. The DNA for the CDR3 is TGTGCCAGCAGCTTGCAAGGGGACACTGAAGCTTTCTTT.